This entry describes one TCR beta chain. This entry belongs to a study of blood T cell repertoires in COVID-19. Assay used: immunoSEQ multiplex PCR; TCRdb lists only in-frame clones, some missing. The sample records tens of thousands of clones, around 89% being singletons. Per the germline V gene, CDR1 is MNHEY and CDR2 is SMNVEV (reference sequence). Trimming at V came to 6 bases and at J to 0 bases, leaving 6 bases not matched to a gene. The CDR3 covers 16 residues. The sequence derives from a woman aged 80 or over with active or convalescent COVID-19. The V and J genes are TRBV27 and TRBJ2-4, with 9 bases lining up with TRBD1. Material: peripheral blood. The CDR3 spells CASRLMGQGAKNIQYF. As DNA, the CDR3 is TGTGCCAGCAGGCTAATGGGACAGGGAGCCAAAAACATTCAGTACTTC.